The clone carrying this T cell receptor beta chain was seen a few times. As yet, its antigen is unknown. This record belongs to a study of CD8 T cells in ankylosing spondylitis. General study points: Peripheral blood samples showed relatively rare disease-linked clones, and these clones were CD8+. Seemingly distinctive of ankylosing spondylitis blood was a TCR beta motif formed by eight highly homologous variants. Prior literature has documented some motif variants in synovial fluid and blood from reactive arthritis.

Germline CDR1 reads SGHDT; CDR2 reads YYEEEE. The CDR3 consists of 15 residues. The V segment lost 5 bases and the J segment 6 bases; nucleotides outside the gene matches: 11. Libraries for TCR beta were made by quantitative 5'-RACE with molecular barcodes. MiXCR, applied by TCRdb to the 5' RACE reads, yields one record per CDR3 protein. Of about 540,000 distinct CDR3 sequences listed, roughly 12% were seen once; the top ten hold approximately 6.2%. Sequenced material: blood, either unsorted or a sorted T cell fraction (not recorded which). The chain joins TRBV5-6 to TRBJ2-1, with TRBD2 matching 7 bases. The receptor's source is a male donor with ankylosing spondylitis. The CDR3 DNA follows: TGTGCCAGCAGTCGGGACTACCTACCTCTCAATGAGCAGTTCTTC. Residues: CASSRDYLPLNEQFF.